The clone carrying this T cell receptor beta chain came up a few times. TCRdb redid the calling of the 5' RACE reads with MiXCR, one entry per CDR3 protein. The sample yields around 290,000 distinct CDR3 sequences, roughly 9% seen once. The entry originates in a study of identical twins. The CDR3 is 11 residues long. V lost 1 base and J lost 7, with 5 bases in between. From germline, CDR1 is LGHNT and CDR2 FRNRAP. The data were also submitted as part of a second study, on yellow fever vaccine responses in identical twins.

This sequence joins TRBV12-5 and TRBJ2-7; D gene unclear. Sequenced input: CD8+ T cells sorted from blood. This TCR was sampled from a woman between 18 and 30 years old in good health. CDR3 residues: CASGLGREQYF. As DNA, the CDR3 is TGTGCTAGTGGTTTGGGCCGGGAGCAGTACTTC.